The T cell receptor (beta chain) under discussion was sequenced for a study of graft-versus-host responses after intestinal transplantation. Only in-frame clones appear in the TCRdb table, and some are missing; sequencing was by immunoSEQ multiplex PCR. In the table there are 45,000 to 60,000 clones, 85% to 95% of which are singletons. With 1 base removed from V and 6 bases from J, the gap between germline ends came to 3 bases. CDR1 is MDHEN, CDR2 SYDVKM, per germline. The CDR3 is 12 residues long. Concerning this clone: Its specificity is unknown.

Sample: unstimulated CD4+ T cells sorted from spleen or lymph node cells, taken before transplant. This sequence originates from a human donor who was the organ donor for an intestinal transplant. The rearrangement uses TRBV28 and TRBJ2-2, with D unresolved. CDR3 nucleotides: TGTGCCAGCAGTTTATTTGCCGGGGAGCTGTTTTTT. Encoded protein: CASSLFAGELFF.